This T cell receptor beta chain appears in the sequencing data of a study of control samples from healthy donors and cancer patients. V lost 4 bases and J 7 bases, leaving 14 bases between the germline ends. Germline V gene sequence: CDR1 LGHDT, CDR2 YNNKEL (reference sequence). The CDR3 runs to 14 residues. Sequenced by immunoSEQ multiplex PCR; TCRdb stores in-frame clones only, minus some. Among 75,000 to 95,000 clones listed, 88% were seen once. The receptor was derived from a woman aged 45 to 65 in good health. The V and J genes are TRBV3-1 (or the pseudogene TRBV3-2) and TRBJ1-3; D is unresolved. Sequences were obtained from blood. The CDR3 DNA reads TGTGCCAGCAGCCTGCAGGCTCAAGGGAACACCATATATTTT. Translated, it gives CASSLQAQGNTIYF.